This T cell receptor (beta chain) emerged from a study of T cells in Graves' hyperthyroidism and ophthalmopathy (dated by TCRdb to between 2018 and 2021). In terms of the full investigation: Peripheral blood samples were taken at the time of initial diagnosis, prior to any treatment. To identify distinguishing TCR V-J signatures, a discovery cohort of 90 to 100 patients was used, comprising 40 to 45 with Graves' ophthalmopathy and some 57 with stable Graves' hyperthyroidism. An independent validation cohort of under 20 hyperthyroidism patients and about 16 patients who later progressed to ophthalmopathy tested prospective prediction of ophthalmopathy. For training and testing, the roughly 97 patients in the discovery cohort were randomly divided in a 7:3 ratio. In roughly six Graves' hyperthyroidism patients, the study also compared T-cell repertoires from thyroid tissue with T-cell repertoires from blood. Once sampling was done, hyperthyroidism patients were given methimazole at a starting dose of 30 mg daily, whereas ophthalmopathy patients were given high-dose intravenous methylprednisolone. TCR Vbeta CDR3 sequencing of around 130 peripheral blood samples (43 ophthalmopathy, about 74 hyperthyroidism and some 17 progressor patients) is reported in the paper.

The TCR beta CDR3 regions were amplified from RNA transcripts. For the first round of RT-PCR on the TCR CDR3, the HTBI primer set was used together with the Qiagen OneStep RT-PCR kit. Libraries were constructed in a second round of multiplex PCR, after which size selection and purification were carried out. Libraries were sequenced paired-end with 100 bp reads on an Illumina HiSeq2000. In the authors' own workflow: SOAPnuke was used to process the raw data, with reads discarded if the reads contained adapters or uncalled bases, had a mean Phred below 15, or lacked an exact constant-primer or identifier match. COPE v1.2.5 was used to merge the high-quality paired reads, and each unique nucleotide sequence was defined as a clonotype. MiTCR v1.1 was used to align the clonotypes against IMGT TRBV, TRBD and TRBJ reference segments. The analysis was restricted to V-J combinations with a frequency above 0.0001, which together covered about 99% of the repertoires. A TCS score was defined as the ratio between F50 (clonal expansion) and ExV (chaos), using BLOSUM62-based TCRdist between CDR3 peptides within each V-J. Welch's t-statistics and random forest reduced fewer than 550 V-J features to 13, which were used in a naive Bayes classifier (R e1071). The public reads were quality trimmed at Q25 with fastp and then assembled into clones with MiXCR by TCRdb, keeping productive beta chains. One record per CDR3 amino acid sequence lists the most common genes and DNA. TCRdb's processing, not the authors' own work, is the source of the V and J calls. The sample records hundreds of thousands of distinct CDR3 sequences, 13% to 15% of which are singletons. The ten largest make up roughly 10% of the sample.

A patient counted as having stable Graves' hyperthyroidism if no progression to ophthalmopathy occurred over 18 months of follow-up. Hyperthyroidism patients were aged 18 to 65 years and newly diagnosed, with disease duration of less than 2 months. Patients with uncontrolled infections, other autoimmune diseases, pregnancy or lactation were excluded. Clinical symptoms, serum thyroxine and TRAb, thyroid ultrasound, and orbital computed tomography formed the basis for the diagnoses. PBMCs were separated from around 9.1 ml of fresh peripheral blood using Ficoll-Paque density gradient centrifugation. Total RNA was extracted using Trizol reagent, and RNA quality was assessed on an Agilent 2100 Bioanalyzer. Results the study describes overall, beyond this receptor: In validation, the model predicted progression to ophthalmopathy with approximately 71% sensitivity and around 72% specificity, a median of approximately 6.5 months before onset. A model built on a 13 V-J signature distinguished ophthalmopathy from stable hyperthyroidism, reaching 85% to 90% sensitivity and under 84% specificity in cross-validation and 80%/75% in testing. Most expanded thyroid clonotypes (frequency above 0.001) were also detected in blood, a finding suggesting that blood repertoires may reflect thyroid immune responses. Sample size was not statistically predetermined, and investigators were not blinded to group allocation.

Worth noting for this clonotype: Its specific antigen is unknown. No quality values exist for individual bases; no much larger clone is one base distant.

Germline trimming: 7 bases from V, 4 bases from J; junction bases outside gene matches: 12. The CDR3 measures 18 amino acids from cysteine to phenylalanine. The CDR3 DNA has 54 bases and is translated from base 1. The germline V gene (reference sequence) supplies CDR1 LNHDA and CDR2 SQIVND. This TCR came from a woman between 18 and 29 years old with Graves' hyperthyroidism. The chain is made from TRBV19 and TRBJ2-1; TRBD2 matches 14 bases in the middle. The sample comprised blood. CDR3 protein: CASTGLAGVGPPYNEQFF. The nucleotide sequence reads as follows: TGTGCCAGTACGGGACTAGCGGGAGTCGGGCCCCCGTACAATGAGCAGTTCTTC.